This TCR beta chain was documented in a study of OX40 agonist ivuxolimab in advanced cancers. On the study more broadly: Cohort: 80% to 85% men, mean age about 60, aged about 23 to 80.

Whole-study findings and limits: There was clonal expansion of CD4+ and CD8+ blood T cells by week 6 at 0.1 to 3.0 mg/kg. Relative to CD4+, CD8+ T cells held more expanded clones on average.

TCRdb's copy holds only in-frame clones and misses some; the assay was immunoSEQ multiplex PCR. The sample has around 79,000 clones, more than 85% seen once. On this clone: The antigen is unknown.

The clonotype was recovered from an adult with an advanced solid tumor such as melanoma, head and neck, liver or kidney cancer. Sequenced material: CD4+ or CD8+ T cells sorted from blood, taken in a trial of the OX40 agonist ivuxolimab.

The CDR3 spells CASSLGLGGGHSKNIQYF. The CDR3 bases are TGTGCCAGCAGCTTAGGCTTAGGCGGAGGGCACTCAAAAAACATTCAGTACTTC. The chain recombines TRBV13 with TRBJ2-4; D perhaps matches TRBD2 (6 bases). CDR3 length: 18 amino acids. The V and J ends lost 0 bases and 4 bases respectively, with 19 bases between them. Germline assignment: CDR1 PRHDT and CDR2 FYEKMQ (reference sequence). Variable domain in full (rest from reference TRBV13 and TRBJ2-4): AAGVIQSPRHLIKEKRETATLKCYPIPRHDTVYWYQQGPGQDPQFLISFYEKMQSDKGSIPDRFSAQQFSDYHSELNMSSLELGDSALYFCASSLGLGGGHSKNIQYFGAGTRLSVL.